These T cell receptor beta chains were read from a single sample in a study of OX40 agonist ivuxolimab in advanced cancers. The repertoire was sequenced with immunoSEQ multiplex PCR; TCRdb's copy has only in-frame clones and lacks some. This sample has about 22,000 clones, with 65% to 90% found just once. The material was CD4+ or CD8+ T cells sorted from blood, obtained in a trial of the OX40 agonist ivuxolimab. The receptors derive from an adult with an advanced solid tumor such as melanoma, head and neck, liver or kidney cancer. Each CDR3 is given with its conserved first and last residue. A D gene is named only where the DNA matches it firmly. Size values are once, few and many counts, or a class for expanded clones, and some rows have none.

>.|TRBJ1-1|TRBD1|TRBV7-2
CASSLGQGMNTEAFF
TGTGCCAGCAGCTTAGGACAGGGGATGAACACTGAAGCTTTCTTT
>once|TRBJ1-1|.|TRBV6-5
CASSSGGLNTEAFF
TGTGCCAGCAGCTCCGGGGGTTTGAACACTGAAGCTTTCTTT
>.|TRBJ1-6|.|TRBV7-9
CASRVSTPLHF
TGTGCCAGCAGAGTATCGACGCCCCTCCACTTT
>.|TRBJ2-2|.|TRBV7-9
CASSIDNTGELFF
TGTGCCAGCAGCATCGACAACACCGGGGAGCTGTTTTTT
>.|TRBJ2-5|.|TRBV7-3
CASSSGAASGETQYF
TGTGCCAGCAGCTCAGGGGCCGCCTCGGGAGAGACCCAGTACTTC
>.|TRBJ2-7|TRBD1|TRBV7-9
CASSLGDREFPYEQYF
TGTGCCAGCAGCTTAGGGGACAGGGAATTCCCCTACGAGCAGTACTTC
>once|TRBJ1-4|TRBD1|TRBV4-1
CASSQVQGENEKLFF
TGCGCCAGCAGCCAAGTACAGGGGGAAAATGAAAAACTGTTTTTT
>.|TRBJ2-1|TRBD2|TRBV14
CASSRDYGDNEQFF
TGTGCCAGCAGCCGGGACTACGGAGACAATGAGCAGTTCTTC
>.|TRBJ1-5|.|TRBV19
CASSPSNQPQHF
TGTGCCAGTAGCCCCAGCAATCAGCCCCAGCATTTT
>.|TRBJ2-5|TRBD1|TRBV7-9
CASSLVATGEETQYF
TGTGCCAGCAGCTTAGTGGCAACAGGGGAAGAGACCCAGTACTTC
>.|TRBJ2-1|.|TRBV4-1
CASSLQGIGSYNEQFF
TGTGCCAGCAGCTTACAAGGGATAGGGTCTTACAATGAGCAGTTCTTC
>.|TRBJ2-1|TRBD1|TRBV4-3
CASSQDRGYEQFF
TGCGCCAGCAGCCAAGACAGGGGGTATGAGCAGTTCTTC
>.|TRBJ2-1|TRBD1|TRBV13
CASSSDRVNEQFF
TGTGCCAGCAGCTCGGACAGGGTGAATGAGCAGTTCTTC
>.|TRBJ2-2|.|TRBV9
CASSPSPPGNTGELFF
TGTGCCAGCAGCCCCTCCCCCCCAGGTAATACCGGGGAGCTGTTTTTT
>.|TRBJ2-7|.|TRBV19
CASSIRASYSEQYF
TGTGCCAGTAGTATACGCGCCTCCTATTCAGAGCAGTACTTC
>.|TRBJ2-5|TRBD1|TRBV28
CASSFRDRGQRETQYF
TGTGCCAGCAGTTTCCGGGACAGGGGGCAACGGGAGACCCAGTACTTC
>.|TRBJ2-2|.|TRBV27
CASSFPTGELFF
TGTGCCAGCAGTTTTCCCACCGGGGAGCTGTTTTTT
>.|TRBJ1-1|TRBD1|TRBV25-1
CASSLQGGYTEAFF
TGTGCCAGCAGTTTACAGGGGGGATACACTGAAGCTTTCTTT
>medium-sized|TRBJ2-7|.|TRBV29-1
CSVESYTEQYF
TGCAGCGTTGAATCGTATACCGAGCAGTACTTC
>.|TRBJ2-7|.|TRBV7-9
CASSSGAAGYEQYF
TGTGCCAGCAGCTCAGGAGCGGCAGGGTACGAGCAGTACTTC
>.|TRBJ2-7|TRBD1|TRBV6-5
CASSYGQGPYEQYF
TGTGCCAGCAGTTACGGACAGGGCCCGTACGAGCAGTACTTC
>.|TRBJ2-7|TRBD1|TRBV28
CASSPNGQGAYEQYF
TGTGCCAGCAGCCCGAACGGACAGGGAGCCTACGAGCAGTACTTC
>.|TRBJ1-2|.|TRBV4-1
CASSQAGGEYGYTF
TGCGCCAGCAGCCAAGCGGGTGGGGAATATGGCTACACCTTC
>.|TRBJ1-5|.|TRBV13
CASSLGAWAQPQHF
TGTGCCAGCAGCCTAGGCGCCTGGGCCCAGCCCCAGCATTTT
>few|TRBJ2-6|.|TRBV9
CASSVGSSGANVLTF
TGTGCCAGCAGCGTAGGAAGCTCTGGGGCCAACGTCCTGACTTTC
>.|TRBJ2-1|.|TRBV7-8
CASSPPGDILGNEQFF
TGTGCCAGCAGCCCCCCAGGGGACATCTTAGGGAATGAGCAGTTCTTC